Presented here are 27 T cell receptor beta chains from one specimen sequenced in a study of cytotoxic CD8 clonotypes in ibrutinib-treated CLL (dated by TCRdb to the early 2020s). The library relied on the immunoSEQ multiplex PCR assay. TCRdb re-hosts the immuneACCESS table, in-frame sequences only. Its copies lack some clones; in the studies checked, an unresolved V gene accounts for under half of them, and the cause for the rest is not known. The sample table shows roughly 42,000 clones, and 60% to 80% are seen once. Approximately 21% of the sample is taken by the ten largest. The time point label, as the study defines it: 20 to 25 months on ibrutinib. This specimen was PBMCs, taken after 24 months of ibrutinib treatment. These receptors came from a human donor with chronic lymphocytic leukemia.

The chain employs TRBV7-3 and TRBJ2-5; D is possibly TRBD1 or TRBD2 (6 bases each). V was cut by 5 bases and J by 2 bases, with 9 bases left in between. Germline CDR1 SGHTA, CDR2 FQGTGA. This CDR3 region has 13 residues. The CDR3 here is CASSRGGQETQYF. CDR3 nucleotide sequence: TGTGCCAGCAGCCGAGGGGGGCAAGAGACCCAGTACTTC.

The CDR3 loop is CASSPIRGLDAFF. CDR3 coding DNA: TGCGCCAGCAGCCCAATAAGAGGGCTGGACGCTTTCTTT. The genes are TRBV5-1 and TRBJ1-1; no clear D gene. The CDR3 has 13 amino acids. Germline CDR1 reads SGHRS; CDR2 reads YFSETQ. V lost 4 bases and J 11 bases, leaving 18 bases between the germline ends. Full variable domain (rest looked up from reference TRBV5-1 and TRBJ1-1): KAGVTQTPRYLIKTRGQQVTLSCSPISGHRSVSWYQQTPGQGLQFLFEYFSETQRNKGNFPGRFSGRQFSNSRSEMNVSTLELGDSALYLCASSPIRGLDAFFGQGTRLTVV.

There are a few counts of this clone. V and J are TRBV9 and TRBJ2-1; D is possibly TRBD1 (5 bases). This CDR3 is 14 amino acids long. The ends were cut back, 2 bases at V and 3 bases at J, with 9 bases in the middle. Germline-derived CDR1 and CDR2 are SGDLS and YYNGEE. CDR3 in amino acids: CASSVGRIYNEQFF. The CDR3, as DNA: TGTGCCAGCAGCGTGGGGCGGATCTACAATGAGCAGTTCTTC. The whole variable domain, filled in from reference TRBV9 and TRBJ2-1, reads DSGVTQTPKHLITATGQRVTLRCSPRSGDLSVYWYQQSLDQGLQFLIQYYNGEERAKGNILERFSAQQFPDLHSELNLSSLELGDSALYFCASSVGRIYNEQFFGPGTRLTVL.

The chain couples TRBV2 to TRBJ2-7; D is possibly TRBD2 (5 bases). V lost 2 bases and J lost 3, with 11 bases in between. The CDR3 is made up of 14 amino acids. Germline CDR1 is SNHLY and CDR2 is FYNNEI. CDR3 amino acids: CASSENEGSYEQYF. The CDR3 nucleotides are TGTGCCAGCAGTGAAAACGAGGGAAGCTACGAGCAGTACTTC.

The chain carries TRBV5-1 and TRBJ2-7; D remains ambiguous. The CDR3 is made up of 15 amino acids. V lost 1 base to trimming and J lost 1 base, with 12 bases between them. Germline V lookup: CDR1 SGHRS, CDR2 YFSETQ. CDR3 loop: CASSLSLGPSYEQYF. DNA for the CDR3: TGCGCCAGCAGCTTGAGCCTAGGTCCTTCCTACGAGCAGTACTTC.

V usage is TRBV28 and J usage is TRBJ1-3, with a tentative D call TRBD1 (5 bases). V was trimmed by 4 bases and J by 0 bases, leaving 13 bases between them. Germline CDR1 is MDHEN and CDR2 is SYDVKM. The CDR3 contains 16 residues. This CDR3 is CASSYSWRGSGNTIYF. The CDR3 bases are TGTGCCAGCAGTTATTCCTGGAGGGGCTCTGGAAACACCATATATTTT.

The V gene is TRBV5-1, the J gene TRBJ1-5; D gene ambiguous. There are 13 residues in the CDR3. The V gene's germline CDR1 is SGHRS and CDR2 YFSETQ. Trimming left V 3 bases short and J 6 bases short, with 10 bases between. CDR3 sequence (DNA): TGCGCCAGCAGCTACGGCCTTGGTCAGCCCCAGCATTTT. Amino acid sequence: CASSYGLGQPQHF.

The chain joins TRBV4-2 to TRBJ1-6, with D unresolved. The CDR3 runs 13 residues. V was pared by 0 bases and J by 10 bases, with 7 bases between. Germline loops: CDR1 LGHNA, CDR2 YNFKEQ. CDR3 nucleotide sequence: TGTGCCAGCAGCCAAGATACGGGGTCACCCCTCCACTTT. Its translation: CASSQDTGSPLHF.

This CDR3 reads CASGFHTLASYEQYF. CDR3 coding DNA: TGTGCTAGTGGTTTTCATACTCTAGCCTCCTACGAGCAGTACTTC. The rearrangement links TRBV12-5 to TRBJ2-7, with a tentative D call TRBD2 (5 bases). Germline CDR1 reads LGHNT; CDR2 reads FRNRAP. Trimming pared 3 bases from V and 0 bases from J, leaving 12 bases between. This CDR3 is 15 amino acids long.

The chain employs TRBV5-1 and TRBJ2-5; D could derive from TRBD1 or TRBD2 (7 bases each). Germline V lookup: CDR1 SGHRS, CDR2 YFSETQ. The length of the CDR3 is 15 residues. Trimming removed 4 bases at V and 9 bases at J, with 22 bases between. The CDR3 is CASSRGDSPAGAQYF. The CDR3 DNA follows: TGCGCCAGCAGCCGGGGGGACAGTCCCGCAGGGGCCCAGTACTTC.

The chain joins TRBV7-8 to TRBJ2-5, with a possible D match to TRBD2 (5 bases). The ends were cut back, 2 bases at V and 4 bases at J, with 8 bases in the middle. The length of the CDR3 is 13 residues. Germline loops: CDR1 SGHVS, CDR2 FQNEAQ. The CDR3 DNA is TGTGCCAGCAGCTTAAGAGGGAGAGAGACCCAGTACTTC. Translated, it gives CASSLRGRETQYF.

This clone was counted a few times. The chain couples TRBV6-5 to TRBJ2-1; D unresolved. CDR1 is MNHEY and CDR2 is SVGAGI in the germline V gene. The V end was cut by 4 bases, the J end by 0 bases, with 13 bases between. This CDR3 is 16 amino acids long. CDR3 amino acids: CASSSELRSSYNEQFF. As DNA, the CDR3 is TGTGCCAGCAGTTCCGAGCTGAGAAGCTCCTACAATGAGCAGTTCTTC.

The chain has TRBV7-3 and TRBJ2-1; D might be TRBD2 (7 bases). In germline, CDR1 is SGHTA, CDR2 FQGTGA. Deletions cut 5 bases from V and 9 bases from J, with 23 bases between. The CDR3 covers 16 residues. The CDR3 loop is CASSPAGMARGVEQFF. In DNA, the CDR3 is TGTGCCAGCAGCCCAGCGGGGATGGCGAGGGGGGTTGAGCAGTTCTTC.

This clone has only a few counts. This chain links TRBV7-6 with TRBJ2-7, with D tentatively TRBD1 or TRBD2 (5 bases each). The CDR3 spans 14 residues. Germline-derived CDR1 and CDR2 are SGHVS and FNYEAQ. Trimming removed 2 bases at V and 4 bases at J, with 12 bases between. CDR3 residues: CASSLSGDLYEQYF. CDR3 nucleotide sequence: TGTGCCAGCAGCTTAAGTGGGGACCTATACGAGCAGTACTTC. Full variable domain (remainder filled in from reference TRBV7-6 and TRBJ2-7): GAGVSQSPRYKVTKRGQDVALRCDPISGHVSLYWYRQALGQGPEFLTYFNYEAQQDKSGLPNDRFSAERPEGSISTLTIQRTEQRDSAMYRCASSLSGDLYEQYFGPGTRLTVT.

This clone appeared a few times. The rearrangement joins TRBV5-4 to TRBJ1-1; D remains ambiguous. The CDR3 has 12 amino acids. V lost 9 bases and J 4 bases, leaving 13 bases between the germline ends. The V gene's germline CDR1 is SGHNT and CDR2 YYREEE (reference sequence). The DNA of the CDR3 is TGTGCCACCAGGACCCCTAGCACTGAAGCTTTCTTT. As protein: CATRTPSTEAFF.

The chain carries TRBV4-1 and TRBJ2-7; maybe TRBD1 (6 bases). This CDR3 contains 15 residues. Germline loops: CDR1 MGHRA, CDR2 YSYEKL. V dropped 1 base and J dropped 3 bases, with 13 bases sitting between them. The CDR3 nucleotides are TGCGCCAGCAGCCAAGTACAGGGTAACTTCTACGAGCAGTACTTC. It codes for CASSQVQGNFYEQYF.

V is TRBV19 and J is TRBJ1-1; D perhaps matches TRBD1 (5 bases). V dropped 6 bases and J dropped 5 bases, with 16 bases sitting between them. CDR3 length: 14 residues. Germline V gene sequence: CDR1 LNHDA, CDR2 SQIVND (reference sequence). CDR3 amino acids: CASSTRDGGTEAFF. CDR3 coding DNA: TGTGCCAGTAGCACTCGGGATGGGGGGACTGAAGCTTTCTTT.

This chain connects TRBV2 to TRBJ1-2; D remains ambiguous. V lost 7 bases, J lost 2 bases, and 11 bases lay in between. Germline lookup yields CDR1 SNHLY and CDR2 FYNNEI. The CDR3 totals 13 residues. The DNA for the CDR3 is TGTGCCAGCAAGGGAGGAGGGAACTATGGCTACACCTTC. Protein sequence: CASKGGGNYGYTF.

This clone was observed a handful of times. This chain links TRBV10-3 with TRBJ2-7, with D maybe TRBD1 (6 bases). The germline V and J ends were trimmed by 4 bases and 3 bases, with 10 bases remaining between them. CDR1 is ENHRY and CDR2 is SYGVKD in the germline V gene. The CDR3 runs to 13 residues. The CDR3 coding sequence is TGTGCCATCAGTGGCCAACAGGGCTACGAGCAGTACTTC. It specifies CAISGQQGYEQYF.

The chain joins TRBV11-2 to TRBJ2-1; D is possibly TRBD2 (6 bases). Trimming cost V 4 bases and J 1 base, with 14 bases left between them. Germline CDR1 reads SGHAT; CDR2 reads FQNNGV. The CDR3 is 16 residues long. CDR3 coding DNA: TGTGCCAGCAGCTCCTCAGGGCGGGGATCCTACAATGAGCAGTTCTTC. Its translation is CASSSSGRGSYNEQFF.

This clone has just one count. The J gene is TRBJ1-5, the V gene TRBV6-5, with a possible D match to TRBD1 (5 bases). Trimming pared 5 bases from V and 7 bases from J, leaving 18 bases between. The CDR3 loop spans 15 amino acids. From germline, CDR1 is MNHEY and CDR2 SVGAGI. The CDR3 reads CASSPGASGRQPQHF. CDR3 coding DNA: TGTGCCAGCAGTCCCGGGGCTTCGGGTCGGCAGCCCCAGCATTTT.

For the CDR3, the DNA is TGCAGTGCTACAGTACTGGATACGCAGTATTTT. Translation gives CSATVLDTQYF. The chain couples TRBV20-1 to TRBJ2-3; D not certain. This CDR3 region has 11 residues. Germline V CDR1 and CDR2: DFQATT, SNEGSKA (reference sequence). The germline V and J ends were trimmed by 4 bases and 6 bases, with 8 bases remaining between them.

This clone was recorded a few times. This chain connects TRBV6-1 to TRBJ2-7; possibly TRBD2 for D (6 bases). CDR3 length equals 13 residues. The V end lost 4 bases, the J end lost 7 bases, and 14 bases lay between the germline ends. Looked up from germline, CDR1 is MNHNS and CDR2 is SASEGT. CDR3 DNA: TGTGCCAGCAGTGTCGGGGGACTGGGGGAGCAGTACTTC. Encoded protein: CASSVGGLGEQYF.

CDR3 in amino acids: CSVGRGPSTDTQYF. CDR3 nucleotide sequence: TGCAGCGTTGGCAGAGGTCCTAGCACAGATACGCAGTATTTT. This sequence joins TRBV29-1 and TRBJ2-3; unclear D gene. Germline V gene data show CDR1 as SQVTM and CDR2 as ANQGSEA. Trimming stripped 4 bases from V and 0 bases from J, with 11 bases between. This CDR3 has 14 amino acids.

This sequence joins TRBV7-9 and TRBJ2-6; TRBD2 matches 13 bases. CDR3 length: 17 amino acids. The germline CDR1 and CDR2 sequences are SEHNR and FQNEAQ (reference sequence). J lost 4 bases, V lost 3 bases, and 3 bases had no gene match. The CDR3: CASSFGLAGAGANVLTF. The CDR3 DNA follows: TGTGCCAGCAGCTTCGGACTAGCGGGAGCCGGGGCCAACGTCCTGACTTTC.

V usage is TRBV28 and J usage is TRBJ1-5; D possibly corresponds to TRBD1 (5 bases). V lost 2 bases and J lost 4, with 9 bases in between. Germline V gene lookup returns CDR1 MDHEN and CDR2 SYDVKM. The CDR3 loop spans 14 amino acids. The CDR3: CASSLDSLNQPQHF. The CDR3 bases are TGTGCCAGCAGTTTAGACAGCTTAAATCAGCCCCAGCATTTT.

Many counts were recorded for this clone. The CDR3 coding sequence is TGCAGTGCTACTAGAACTGAAGCTTTCTTT. Protein: CSATRTEAFF. The chain links TRBV20-1 to TRBJ1-1; D not certain. The CDR3 extends over 10 amino acids. Germline V gene data show CDR1 as DFQATT and CDR2 as SNEGSKA (reference sequence). V lost 4 bases to trimming and J lost 5 bases, with 5 bases between them.